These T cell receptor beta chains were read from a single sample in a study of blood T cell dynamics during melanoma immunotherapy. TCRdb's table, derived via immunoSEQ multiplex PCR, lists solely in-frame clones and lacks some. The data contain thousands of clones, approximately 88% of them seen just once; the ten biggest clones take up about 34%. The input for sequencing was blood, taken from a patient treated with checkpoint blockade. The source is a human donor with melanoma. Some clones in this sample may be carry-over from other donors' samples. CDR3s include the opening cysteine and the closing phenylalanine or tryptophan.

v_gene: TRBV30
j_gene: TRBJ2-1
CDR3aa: CAIGGTSGAYNEQFF

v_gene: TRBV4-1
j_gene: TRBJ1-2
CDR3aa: CASSQEVGTANYGYTF

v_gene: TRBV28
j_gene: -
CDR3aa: CASSSPLAYEQYF

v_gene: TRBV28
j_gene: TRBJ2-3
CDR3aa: CASSLGQGALGTQYF

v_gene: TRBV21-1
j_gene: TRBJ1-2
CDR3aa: CASIKGEISPGYTF

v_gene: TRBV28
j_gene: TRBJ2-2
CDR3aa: CASTEFRTGELFF

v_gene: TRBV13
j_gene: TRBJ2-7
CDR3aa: CASSFQGAYEQYF

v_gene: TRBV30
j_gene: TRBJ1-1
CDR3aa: CAWSVVDNTEAFF

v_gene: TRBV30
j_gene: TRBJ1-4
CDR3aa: CALRGASEKLFF

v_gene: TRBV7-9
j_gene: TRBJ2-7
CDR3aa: CASTRGYEQYF